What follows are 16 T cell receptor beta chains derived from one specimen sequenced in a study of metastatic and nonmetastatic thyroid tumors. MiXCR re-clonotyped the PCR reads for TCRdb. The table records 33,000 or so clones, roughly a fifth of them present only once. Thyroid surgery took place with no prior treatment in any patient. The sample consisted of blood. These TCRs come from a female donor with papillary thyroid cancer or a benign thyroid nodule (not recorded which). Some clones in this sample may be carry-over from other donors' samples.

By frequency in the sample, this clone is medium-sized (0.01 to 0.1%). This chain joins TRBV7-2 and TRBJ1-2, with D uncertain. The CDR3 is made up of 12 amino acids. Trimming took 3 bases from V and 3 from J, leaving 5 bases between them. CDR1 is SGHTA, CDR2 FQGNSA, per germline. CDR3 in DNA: TGTGCCAGCAGCTTGGGTGACTATGGCTACACCTTC. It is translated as CASSLGDYGYTF.

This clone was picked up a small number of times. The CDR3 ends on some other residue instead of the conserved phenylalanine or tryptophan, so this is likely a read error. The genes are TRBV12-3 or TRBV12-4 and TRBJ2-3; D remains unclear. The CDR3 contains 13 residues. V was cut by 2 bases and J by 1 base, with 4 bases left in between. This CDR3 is CASSLHGTDTQYL. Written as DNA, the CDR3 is TGTGCCAGCAGTTTACATGGCACAGATACGCAGTATCTT.

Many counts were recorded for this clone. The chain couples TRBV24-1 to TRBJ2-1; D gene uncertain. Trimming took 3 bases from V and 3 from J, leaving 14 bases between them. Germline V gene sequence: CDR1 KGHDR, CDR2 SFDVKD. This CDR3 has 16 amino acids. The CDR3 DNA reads TGTGCCACCAGTGATCCGGCCGCGTCGGGCTACAATGAGCAGTTCTTC. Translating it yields CATSDPAASGYNEQFF.

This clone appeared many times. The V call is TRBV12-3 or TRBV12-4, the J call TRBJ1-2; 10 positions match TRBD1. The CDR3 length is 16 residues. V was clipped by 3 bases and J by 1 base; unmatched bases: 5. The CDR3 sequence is CASSFGTGDINYGYTF. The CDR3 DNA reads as TGTGCCAGCAGTTTCGGGACAGGGGACATTAACTATGGCTACACCTTC.

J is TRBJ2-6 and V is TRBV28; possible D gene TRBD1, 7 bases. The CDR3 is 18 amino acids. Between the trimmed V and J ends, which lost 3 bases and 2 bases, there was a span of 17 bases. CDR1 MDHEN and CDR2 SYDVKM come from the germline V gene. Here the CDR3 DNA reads TGTGCCAGCAGTTTCCCCCAGGGGGGAAGGGCTGGGGCCAACGTCCTGACTTTC. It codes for CASSFPQGGRAGANVLTF.

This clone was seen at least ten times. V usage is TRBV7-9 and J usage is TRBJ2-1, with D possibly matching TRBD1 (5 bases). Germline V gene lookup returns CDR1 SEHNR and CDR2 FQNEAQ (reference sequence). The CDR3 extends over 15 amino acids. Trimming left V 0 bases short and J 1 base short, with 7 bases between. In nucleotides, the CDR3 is TGTGCCAGCAGCTTAGCAGGGGTTTCCTACAATGAGCAGTTCTTC. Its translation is CASSLAGVSYNEQFF.

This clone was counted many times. CDR3 amino acids: CASSTSDRSSYEQYF. The DNA of the CDR3 is TGTGCCAGTAGTACCTCGGACAGGAGCTCCTACGAGCAGTACTTC. The chain carries TRBV19 and TRBJ2-7, with TRBD1 matching 7 bases. Germline V lookup: CDR1 LNHDA, CDR2 SQIVND (reference sequence). The CDR3 totals 15 residues. Trimming took 4 bases from V and 0 from J; bases not matched to a gene: 6.

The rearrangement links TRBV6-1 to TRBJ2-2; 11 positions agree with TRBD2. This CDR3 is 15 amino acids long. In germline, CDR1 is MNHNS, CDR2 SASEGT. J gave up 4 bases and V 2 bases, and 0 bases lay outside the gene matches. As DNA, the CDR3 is TGTGCCAGCAGTGAACTAGCGGGGGGCACCGGGGAGCTGTTTTTT. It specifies CASSELAGGTGELFF.

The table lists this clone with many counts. The CDR3 coding sequence is TGTGCCAGCAGTGAACGGGGGGGTCAGGGGGCGCGAGGCTACACCTTC. Translating gives CASSERGGQGARGYTF. V gene TRBV2 combines with J gene TRBJ1-2; 8 nucleotides align to TRBD1. V dropped 2 bases and J dropped 8; count of bases not matched to a gene: 13. The germline gives CDR1 SNHLY, CDR2 FYNNEI. This CDR3 region has 16 residues.

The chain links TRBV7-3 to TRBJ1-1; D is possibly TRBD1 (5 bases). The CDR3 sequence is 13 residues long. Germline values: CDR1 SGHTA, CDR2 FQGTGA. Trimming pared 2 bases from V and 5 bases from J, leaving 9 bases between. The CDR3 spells CASSLLGGTEAFF. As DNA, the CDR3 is TGTGCCAGCAGCTTATTGGGGGGGACTGAAGCTTTCTTT.

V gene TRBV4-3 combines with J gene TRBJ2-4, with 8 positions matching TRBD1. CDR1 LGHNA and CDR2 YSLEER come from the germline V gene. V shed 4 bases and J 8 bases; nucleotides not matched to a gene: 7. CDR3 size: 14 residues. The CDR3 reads CASSRDQGADIQYF. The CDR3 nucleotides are TGCGCCAGCAGCCGGGACCAGGGGGCTGACATTCAGTACTTC.

The CDR3 DNA reads TGTGCCAGCAGCTTGAACAGGGGATACTATGGCTACACCTTC. Encoded protein: CASSLNRGYYGYTF. The chain is built from TRBV7-6 and TRBJ1-2; 7 bases map to TRBD1. J lost 3 bases, V lost 3 bases, and 4 bases had no gene match. The germline V gene has CDR1 SGHVS and CDR2 FNYEAQ. This CDR3 spans 14 amino acids.

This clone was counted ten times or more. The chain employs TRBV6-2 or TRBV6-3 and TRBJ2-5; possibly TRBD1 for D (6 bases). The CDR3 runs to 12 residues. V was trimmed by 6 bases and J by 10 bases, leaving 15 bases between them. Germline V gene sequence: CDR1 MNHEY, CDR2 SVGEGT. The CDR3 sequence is CASRGPDRVQYF. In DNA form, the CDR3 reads TGTGCCAGCAGGGGGCCGGACAGAGTCCAGTACTTC.

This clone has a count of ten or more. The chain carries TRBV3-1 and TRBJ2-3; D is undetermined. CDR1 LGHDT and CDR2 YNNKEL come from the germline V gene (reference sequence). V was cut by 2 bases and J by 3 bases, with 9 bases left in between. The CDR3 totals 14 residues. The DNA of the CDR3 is TGTGCCAGCAGCCAATTCCATCGGACAGATACGCAGTATTTT. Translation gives CASSQFHRTDTQYF.

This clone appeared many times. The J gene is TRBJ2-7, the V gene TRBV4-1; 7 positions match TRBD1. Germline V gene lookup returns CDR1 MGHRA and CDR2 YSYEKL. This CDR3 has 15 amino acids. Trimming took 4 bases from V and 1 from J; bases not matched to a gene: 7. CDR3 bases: TGCGCCAGCAGCCTGTCCGGGACAGCATCCTACGAGCAGTACTTC. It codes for CASSLSGTASYEQYF.

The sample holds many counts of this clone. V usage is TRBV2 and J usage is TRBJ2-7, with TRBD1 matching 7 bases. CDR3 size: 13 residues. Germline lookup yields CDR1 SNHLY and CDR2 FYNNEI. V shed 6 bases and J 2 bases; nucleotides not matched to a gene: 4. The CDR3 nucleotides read TGTGCCAGCAGCTCAGGGGGTCCCTACGAGCAGTACTTC. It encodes CASSSGGPYEQYF.